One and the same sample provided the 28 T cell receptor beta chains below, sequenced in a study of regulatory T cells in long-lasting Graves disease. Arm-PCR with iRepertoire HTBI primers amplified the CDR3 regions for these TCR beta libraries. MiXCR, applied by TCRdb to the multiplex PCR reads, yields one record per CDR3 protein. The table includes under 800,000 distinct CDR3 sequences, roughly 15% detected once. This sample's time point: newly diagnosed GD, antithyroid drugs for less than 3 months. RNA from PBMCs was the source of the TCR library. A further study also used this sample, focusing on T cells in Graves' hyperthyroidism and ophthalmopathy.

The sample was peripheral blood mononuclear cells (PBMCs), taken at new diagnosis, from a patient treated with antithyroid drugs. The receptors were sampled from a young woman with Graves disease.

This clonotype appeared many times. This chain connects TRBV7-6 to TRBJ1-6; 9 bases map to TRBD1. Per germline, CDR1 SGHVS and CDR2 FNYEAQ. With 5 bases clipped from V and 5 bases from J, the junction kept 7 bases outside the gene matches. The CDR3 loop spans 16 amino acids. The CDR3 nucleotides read TGTGCCAGCAGCCCTACAGGGGGCCGGAATAATTCACCCCTCCACTTT. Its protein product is CASSPTGGRNNSPLHF.

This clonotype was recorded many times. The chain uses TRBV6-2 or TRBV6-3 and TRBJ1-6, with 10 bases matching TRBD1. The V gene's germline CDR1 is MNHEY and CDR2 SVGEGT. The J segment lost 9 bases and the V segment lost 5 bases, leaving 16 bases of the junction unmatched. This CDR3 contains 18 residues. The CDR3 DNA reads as TGTGCCAGCAGTGAAGTCAGAAGCAGATGGGACAGGGGTTCACCCCTCCACTTT. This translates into CASSEVRSRWDRGSPLHF.

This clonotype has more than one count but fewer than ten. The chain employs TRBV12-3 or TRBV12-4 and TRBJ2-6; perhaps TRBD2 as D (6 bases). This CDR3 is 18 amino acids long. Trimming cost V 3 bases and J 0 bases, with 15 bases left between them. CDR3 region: CASSFGIRGYSGANVLTF. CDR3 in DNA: TGTGCCAGCAGTTTTGGGATCCGGGGGTACTCTGGGGCCAACGTCCTGACTTTC.

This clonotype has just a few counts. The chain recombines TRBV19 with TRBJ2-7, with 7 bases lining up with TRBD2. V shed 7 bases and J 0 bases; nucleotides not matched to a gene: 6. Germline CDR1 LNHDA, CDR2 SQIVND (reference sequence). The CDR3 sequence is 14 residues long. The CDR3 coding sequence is TGTGCCAGTAACCCGGGAGGAACCTCCTACGAGCAGTACTTC. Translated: CASNPGGTSYEQYF.

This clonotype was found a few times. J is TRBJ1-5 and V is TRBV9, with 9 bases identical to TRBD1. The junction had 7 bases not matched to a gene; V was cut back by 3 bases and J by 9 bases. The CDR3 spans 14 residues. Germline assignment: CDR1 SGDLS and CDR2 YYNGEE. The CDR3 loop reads CASSATGGSWPQHF. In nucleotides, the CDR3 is TGTGCCAGCAGCGCGACAGGGGGATCATGGCCCCAGCATTTT.

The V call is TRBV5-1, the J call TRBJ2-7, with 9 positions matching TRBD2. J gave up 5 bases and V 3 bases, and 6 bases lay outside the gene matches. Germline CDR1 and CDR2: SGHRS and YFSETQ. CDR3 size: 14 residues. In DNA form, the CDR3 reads TGCGCCAGCAGCTATAGCGGGAGTAGCAACGAGCAGTACTTC. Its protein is CASSYSGSSNEQYF.

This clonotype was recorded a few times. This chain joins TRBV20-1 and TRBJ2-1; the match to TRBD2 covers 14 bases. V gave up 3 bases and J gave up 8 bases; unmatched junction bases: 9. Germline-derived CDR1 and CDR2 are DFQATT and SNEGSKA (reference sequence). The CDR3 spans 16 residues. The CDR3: CSASGLAGGVGDEQFF. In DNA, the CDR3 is TGCAGTGCTAGTGGACTAGCGGGAGGCGTGGGGGATGAGCAGTTCTTC.

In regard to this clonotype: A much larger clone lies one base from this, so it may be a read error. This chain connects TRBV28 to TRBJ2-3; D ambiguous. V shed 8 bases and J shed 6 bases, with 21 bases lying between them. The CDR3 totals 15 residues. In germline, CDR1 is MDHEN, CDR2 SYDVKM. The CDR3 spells CASGDLDPVRDTQYF. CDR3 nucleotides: TGTGCCAGCGGGGATCTAGACCCAGTTCGGGATACGCAGTATTTT.

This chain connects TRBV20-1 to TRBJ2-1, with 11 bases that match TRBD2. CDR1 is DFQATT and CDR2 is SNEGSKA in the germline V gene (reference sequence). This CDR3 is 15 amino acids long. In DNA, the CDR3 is TGCAATGCCGGGACTAGCGGAGTGGCCAACAATGAGCAGTTCTTC. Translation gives CNAGTSGVANNEQFF.

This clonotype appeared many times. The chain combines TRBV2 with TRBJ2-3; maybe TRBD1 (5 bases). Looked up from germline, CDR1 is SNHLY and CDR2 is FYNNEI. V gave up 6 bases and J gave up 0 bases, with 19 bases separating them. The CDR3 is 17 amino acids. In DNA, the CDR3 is TGTGCCAGCAGCCGCAGGTTTAAGGGGTCTAGCACAGATACGCAGTATTTT. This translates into CASSRRFKGSSTDTQYF.

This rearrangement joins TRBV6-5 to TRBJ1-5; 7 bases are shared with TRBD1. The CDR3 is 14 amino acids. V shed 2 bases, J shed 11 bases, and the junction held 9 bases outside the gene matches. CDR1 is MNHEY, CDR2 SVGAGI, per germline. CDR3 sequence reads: CASSYAQGRESQHF. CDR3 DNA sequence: TGTGCCAGCAGTTACGCACAGGGGAGGGAGTCCCAGCATTTT.

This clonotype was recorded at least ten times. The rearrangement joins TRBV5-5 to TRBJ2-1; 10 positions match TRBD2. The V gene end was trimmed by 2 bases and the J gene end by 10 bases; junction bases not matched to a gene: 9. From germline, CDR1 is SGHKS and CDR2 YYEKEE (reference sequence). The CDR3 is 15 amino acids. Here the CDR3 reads CASSFGLAGVEEQFF. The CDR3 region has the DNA TGTGCCAGCAGCTTTGGGCTAGCGGGAGTGGAGGAGCAGTTCTTC.

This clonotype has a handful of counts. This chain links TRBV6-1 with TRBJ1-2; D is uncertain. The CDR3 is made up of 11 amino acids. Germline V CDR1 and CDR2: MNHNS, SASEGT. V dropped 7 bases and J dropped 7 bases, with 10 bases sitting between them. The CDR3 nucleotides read TGTGCCAGCATGCAGGTTACTGGCTACACCTTC. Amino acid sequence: CASMQVTGYTF.

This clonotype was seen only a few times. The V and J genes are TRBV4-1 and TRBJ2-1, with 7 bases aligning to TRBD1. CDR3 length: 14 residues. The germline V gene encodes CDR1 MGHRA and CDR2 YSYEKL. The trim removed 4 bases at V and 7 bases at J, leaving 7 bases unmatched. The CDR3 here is CASSLRHRGNEQFF. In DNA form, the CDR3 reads TGCGCCAGCAGCCTCCGACACAGGGGAAATGAGCAGTTCTTC.

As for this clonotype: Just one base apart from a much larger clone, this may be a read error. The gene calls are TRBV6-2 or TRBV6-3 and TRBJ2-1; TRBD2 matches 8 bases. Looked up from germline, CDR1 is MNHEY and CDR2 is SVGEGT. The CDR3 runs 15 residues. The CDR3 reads CASITGGAVYNVQFF. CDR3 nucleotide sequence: TGTGCCAGCATTACCGGGGGGGCAGTCTACAATGTGCAGTTCTTC.

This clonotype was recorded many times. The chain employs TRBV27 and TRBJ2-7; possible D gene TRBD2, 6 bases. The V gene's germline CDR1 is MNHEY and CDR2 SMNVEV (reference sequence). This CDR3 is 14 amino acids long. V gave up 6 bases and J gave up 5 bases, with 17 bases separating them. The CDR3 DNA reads TGTGCCAGCAGCCTAGCGCCCTGGGGGAACGAGCAGTACTTC. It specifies CASSLAPWGNEQYF.

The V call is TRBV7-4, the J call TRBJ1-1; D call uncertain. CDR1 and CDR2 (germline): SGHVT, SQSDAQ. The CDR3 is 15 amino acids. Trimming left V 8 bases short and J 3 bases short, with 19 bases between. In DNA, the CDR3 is TGTGCCAGCGGTACCCCGGGAGGGCGCGACACTGAAGCTTTCTTT. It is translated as CASGTPGGRDTEAFF.

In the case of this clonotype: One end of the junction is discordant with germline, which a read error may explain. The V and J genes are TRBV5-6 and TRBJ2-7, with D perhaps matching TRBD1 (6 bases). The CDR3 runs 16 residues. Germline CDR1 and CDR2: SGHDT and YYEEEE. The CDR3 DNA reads TGTTCCAGCAGCCTGGAACTTGGCAGGGACACCTACGAGCAGTACTTC. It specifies CSSSLELGRDTYEQYF. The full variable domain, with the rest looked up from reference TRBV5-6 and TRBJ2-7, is DAGVTQSPTHLIKTRGQQVTLRCSPKSGHDTVSWYQQALGQGPQFIFQYYEEEERQRGNFPDRFSGHQFPNYSSELNVNALLLGDSALYLCSSSLELGRDTYEQYFGPGTRLTVT.

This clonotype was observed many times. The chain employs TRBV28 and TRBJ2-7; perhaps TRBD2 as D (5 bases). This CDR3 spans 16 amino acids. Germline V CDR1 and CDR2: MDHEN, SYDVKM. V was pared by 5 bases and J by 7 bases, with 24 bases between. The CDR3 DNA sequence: TGTGCCAGCAGTCTCCCAAAGGAGGCGGCATTAGGGGAGCAGTACTTC. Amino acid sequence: CASSLPKEAALGEQYF. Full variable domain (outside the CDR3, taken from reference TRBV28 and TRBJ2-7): DVKVTQSSRYLVKRTGEKVFLECVQDMDHENMFWYRQDPGLGLRLIYFSYDVKMKEKGDIPEGYSVSREKKERFSLILESASTNQTSMYLCASSLPKEAALGEQYFGPGTRLTVT.

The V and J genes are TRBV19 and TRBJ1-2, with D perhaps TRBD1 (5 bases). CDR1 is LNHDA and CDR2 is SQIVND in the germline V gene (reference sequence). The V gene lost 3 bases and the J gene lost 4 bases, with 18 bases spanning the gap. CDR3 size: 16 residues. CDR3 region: CASSIRPTGVGYGYTF. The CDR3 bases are TGTGCCAGTAGTATTCGACCAACAGGAGTCGGCTATGGCTACACCTTC.

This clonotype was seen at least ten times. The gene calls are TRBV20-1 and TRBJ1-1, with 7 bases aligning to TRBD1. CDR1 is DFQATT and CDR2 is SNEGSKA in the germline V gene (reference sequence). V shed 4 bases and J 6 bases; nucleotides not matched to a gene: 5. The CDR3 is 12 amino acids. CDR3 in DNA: TGCAGTGCTATGACAGGGCTTCCTGAAGCTTTCTTT. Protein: CSAMTGLPEAFF.

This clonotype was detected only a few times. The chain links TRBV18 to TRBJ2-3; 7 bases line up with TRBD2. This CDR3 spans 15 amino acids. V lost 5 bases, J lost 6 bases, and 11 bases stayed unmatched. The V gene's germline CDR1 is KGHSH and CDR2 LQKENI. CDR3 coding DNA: TGTGCCAGCTCAAGGGAATGGACTAGGCAGGATACGCAGTATTTT. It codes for CASSREWTRQDTQYF.

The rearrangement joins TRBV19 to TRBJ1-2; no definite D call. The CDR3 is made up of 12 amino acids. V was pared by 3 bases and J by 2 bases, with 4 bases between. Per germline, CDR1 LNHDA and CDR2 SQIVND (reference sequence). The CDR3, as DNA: TGTGCCAGTAGTATTCCCAACTATGGCTACACCTTC. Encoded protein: CASSIPNYGYTF. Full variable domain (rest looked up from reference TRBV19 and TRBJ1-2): DGGITQSPKYLFRKEGQNVTLSCEQNLNHDAMYWYRQDPGQGLRLIYYSQIVNDFQKGDIAEGYSVSREKKESFPLTVTSAQKNPTAFYLCASSIPNYGYTFGSGTRLTVV.

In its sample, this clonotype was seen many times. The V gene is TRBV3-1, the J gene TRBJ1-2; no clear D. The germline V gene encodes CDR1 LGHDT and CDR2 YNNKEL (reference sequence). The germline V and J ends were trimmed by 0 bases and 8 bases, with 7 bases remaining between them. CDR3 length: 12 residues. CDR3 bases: TGTGCCAGCAGCCAAGACCGGTTGGGCTACACCTTC. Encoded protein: CASSQDRLGYTF.

The CDR3 region has the DNA TGCGCCAGCAGTGATTCAAATACGGCCAAAAACATTCAGTACTTC. Amino acid sequence: CASSDSNTAKNIQYF. This rearrangement joins TRBV10-1 to TRBJ2-4; D unclear. Trimming removed 3 bases from V and 1 base from J, with 10 bases in between. The CDR3 loop spans 15 amino acids. Germline CDR1 reads WNHNN; CDR2 reads SYGVQD (reference sequence).

The CDR3 DNA reads as TGTGCCAGCAGCTTAACGCCGCGACAGGCCGACTATGGCTACACCTTC. This sequence encodes CASSLTPRQADYGYTF. The rearrangement links TRBV7-9 to TRBJ1-2, with a tentative D call TRBD1 (6 bases). V lost 2 bases, J lost 3 bases, and 16 bases lay in between. This CDR3 comprises 16 residues. Germline V gene lookup returns CDR1 SEHNR and CDR2 FQNEAQ (reference sequence).

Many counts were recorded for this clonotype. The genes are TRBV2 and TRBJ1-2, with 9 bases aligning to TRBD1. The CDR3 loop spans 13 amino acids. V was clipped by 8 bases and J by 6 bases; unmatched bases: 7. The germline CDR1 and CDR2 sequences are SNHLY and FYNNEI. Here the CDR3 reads CASLGQGGHGYTF. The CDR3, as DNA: TGTGCCAGCTTGGGACAGGGCGGGCATGGCTACACCTTC.

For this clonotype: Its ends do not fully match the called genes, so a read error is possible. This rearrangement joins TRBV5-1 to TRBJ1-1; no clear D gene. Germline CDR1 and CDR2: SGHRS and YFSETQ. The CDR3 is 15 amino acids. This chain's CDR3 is CASSLSSTGSTGAFF. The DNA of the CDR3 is TGCGCCAGCAGCTTGTCTTCGACGGGGTCGACTGGAGCTTTCTTT.